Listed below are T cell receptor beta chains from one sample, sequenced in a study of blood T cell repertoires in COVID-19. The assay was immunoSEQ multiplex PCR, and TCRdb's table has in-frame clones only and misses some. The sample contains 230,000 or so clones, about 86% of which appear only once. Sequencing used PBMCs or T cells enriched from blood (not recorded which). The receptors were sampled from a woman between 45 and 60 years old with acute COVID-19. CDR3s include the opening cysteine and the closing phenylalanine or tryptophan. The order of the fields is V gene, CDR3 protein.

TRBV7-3 CASSTQGGSGSPLHF
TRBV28 CASSLSGTSGGYEQYF
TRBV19 CASGQSGTGFGYTF
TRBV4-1 CASTGGTGAYNEQFF
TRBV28 CASSLYRTGVYF
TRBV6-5 CASNSLGSPHEKLFF
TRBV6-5 CASRIRETGELFF
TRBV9 CASSAREGSTDTQYF
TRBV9 CASSGVGVTGELFF
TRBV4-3 CASSQVLPGQGAYEQYF
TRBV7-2 CASSSNALSGNTIYF
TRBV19 CASSRRGAGTDTQYF
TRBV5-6 CASKPATNEKLFF
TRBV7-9 CASSDTRQGAYEQYF
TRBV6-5 CASSSPGLAGYEQYF
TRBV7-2 CASSLAQGRLYGYTF
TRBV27 CASSFLGGGYTF
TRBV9 CASSEAAGQLTDTQYF
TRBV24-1 CATSRVYEQFF
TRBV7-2 CASSLQGSTEAFF
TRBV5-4 CASSTAGVDTQYF
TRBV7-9 CASSLEGDSPLHF
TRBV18 CASSPLQGVETQYF
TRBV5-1 CASSYGQGKAFF
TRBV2 CASRFDRGSKSPLHF
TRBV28 CASSRQGRARGQPQHF
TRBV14 CASSQRRVGTEAFF
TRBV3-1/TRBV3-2 CASSGQQASFGANVLTF
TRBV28 CASSLLQGIGELFF
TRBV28 CASSPARGLDEQYF
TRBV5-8 CASRGLRLWGDEQFF
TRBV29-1 CSVEGTSGFQETQYF
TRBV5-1 CASSTGTGYTDTQYF
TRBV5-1 CASSLAGLAGPDTQYF
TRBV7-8 CASSWGGTMNTEAFF
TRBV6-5 CASSSKNTVAGELFF
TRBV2 CASSETKVGQGARYGYTF
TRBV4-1 CASTPAQGTNQPQHF
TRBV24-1 CATSDPATGSEKLFF
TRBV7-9 CASSSFRSSGNTIYF
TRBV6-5 CASRGTGSSPLHF
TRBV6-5 CASSYLERQYF
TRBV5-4 CASSSTGAGETQYF
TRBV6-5 CASSRTMNTEAFF
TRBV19 CASSKMAGATYEQYF
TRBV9 CASSFGLAGTSYNEQFF
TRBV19 CASSIRENQPQHF
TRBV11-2 CASSSRQGQATNEKLFF
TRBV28 CASSLLTGDGGYTF
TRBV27 CASSLRGLNYGYTF
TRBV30 CAWRRTARLIEAFF
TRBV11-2 CASSLGFRATGELFF
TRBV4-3 CAPSQDCGGRGAGGRGEQYF
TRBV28 CATSRKTAPIRYTF
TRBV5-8 CASSRGQADSPLHF
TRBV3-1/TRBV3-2 CASSQGQGRLAFF
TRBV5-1 CASSGTPNYGYTF
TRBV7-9 CASSAVLLIDTQYF
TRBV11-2 CASSLGRTEAFF